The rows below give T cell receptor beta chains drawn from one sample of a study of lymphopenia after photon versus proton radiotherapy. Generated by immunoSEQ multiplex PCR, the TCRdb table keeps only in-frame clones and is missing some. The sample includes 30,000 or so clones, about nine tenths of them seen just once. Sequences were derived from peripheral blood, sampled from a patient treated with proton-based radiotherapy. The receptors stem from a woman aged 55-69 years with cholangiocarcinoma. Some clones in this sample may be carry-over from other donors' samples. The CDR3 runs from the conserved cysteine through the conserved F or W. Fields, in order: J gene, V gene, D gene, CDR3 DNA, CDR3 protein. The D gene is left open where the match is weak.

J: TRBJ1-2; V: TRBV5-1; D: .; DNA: TGCGCCAGCAGCTCGGGGGCTGGAGGTTGGACTAACTATGGCTACACCTTC; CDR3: CASSSGAGGWTNYGYTF
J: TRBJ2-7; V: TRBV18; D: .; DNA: TGTGCCAGCTCACCACTCGTGGCAGGATCCTCCTACGAGCAGTACTTC; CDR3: CASSPLVAGSSYEQYF
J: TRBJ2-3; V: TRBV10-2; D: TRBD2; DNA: TGCGCCAGCAGTGAAACTGGCGGGGGGGCTTCAGATACGCAGTATTTT; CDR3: CASSETGGGASDTQYF
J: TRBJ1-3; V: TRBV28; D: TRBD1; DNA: TGTGCCAGCAGTATAGGGGGCGGTGGAAACACCATATATTTT; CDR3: CASSIGGGGNTIYF
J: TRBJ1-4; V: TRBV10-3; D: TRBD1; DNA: TGTGCCACTAAGTCAGGGGGGGGCTCTAAGGATAATGAAAAACTGTTTTTT; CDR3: CATKSGGGSKDNEKLFF
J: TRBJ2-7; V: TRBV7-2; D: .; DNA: TGTGCCAGCAGCTTATATTTTCCAACCGCCTACGAGCAGTACTTC; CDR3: CASSLYFPTAYEQYF
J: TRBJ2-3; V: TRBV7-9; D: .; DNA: TGTGCCAGCAGCTTAGGGGCAGCCCGCACAGATACGCAGTATTTT; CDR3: CASSLGAARTDTQYF
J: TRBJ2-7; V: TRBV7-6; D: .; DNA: TGTGCCAGCAGCTTAGCAGGAGGGTTCGAGCAGTACTTC; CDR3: CASSLAGGFEQYF
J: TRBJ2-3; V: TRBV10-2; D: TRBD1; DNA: TGCGCCAGCAGTGAGGGGGACAGGGGGACAGATACGCAGTATTTT; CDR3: CASSEGDRGTDTQYF
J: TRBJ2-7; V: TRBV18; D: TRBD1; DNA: TGTGCCAGCTCACCCCAAGGACAGGGACTCTACGAGCAGTACTTC; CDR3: CASSPQGQGLYEQYF
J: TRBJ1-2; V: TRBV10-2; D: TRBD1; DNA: TGCGCCAGCAGCTGGGACAGGGCCGTCGATGGCTACACCTTC; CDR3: CASSWDRAVDGYTF
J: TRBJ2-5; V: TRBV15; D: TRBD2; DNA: TGTGCCACCAGCTCTGGCGGGAGAGTGACAGAGACCCAGTACTTC; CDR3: CATSSGGRVTETQYF
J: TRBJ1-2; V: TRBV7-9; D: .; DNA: TGTGCCAGCAGCCTTTACTATGGCTACACCTTC; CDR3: CASSLYYGYTF
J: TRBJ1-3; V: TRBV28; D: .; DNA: TGTGCCAGCAGTTCCCCGGGGAGGGGTGGAAACACCATATATTTT; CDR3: CASSSPGRGGNTIYF
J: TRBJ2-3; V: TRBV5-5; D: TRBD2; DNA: TGTGCCAGCAGCTTGACGACTAGCGGGAGCACAGATACGCAGTATTTT; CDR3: CASSLTTSGSTDTQYF
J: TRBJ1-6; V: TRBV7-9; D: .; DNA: TGTGCCAGCAGCCGACTCCCCGACGTATCCTATAATTCACCCCTCCACTTT; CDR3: CASSRLPDVSYNSPLHF
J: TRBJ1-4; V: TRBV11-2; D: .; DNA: TGTGCCAGCAGCTTAGGTGGAAAACTGTTTTTT; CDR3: CASSLGGKLFF
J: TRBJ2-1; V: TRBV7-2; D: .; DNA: TGTGCCAGCAGCTTAGCGGGTGATGGTGAGCAGTTCTTC; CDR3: CASSLAGDGEQFF
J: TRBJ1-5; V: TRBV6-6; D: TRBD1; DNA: TGTGCCAGCAGAGAGCTGGACAGGGGCCGCAATCAGCCCCAGCATTTT; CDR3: CASRELDRGRNQPQHF
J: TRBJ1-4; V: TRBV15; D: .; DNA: TGTGCCACCAGCAGAGACCCAGGGCCGAATGAAAAACTGTTTTTT; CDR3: CATSRDPGPNEKLFF
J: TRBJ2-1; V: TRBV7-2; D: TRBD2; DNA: TGTGCCAGCAGCTTAGTTCAGGCGGGAGGCATGGGGCAGTTCTTC; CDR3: CASSLVQAGGMGQFF
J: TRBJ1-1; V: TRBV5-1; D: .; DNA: TGCGCCAGCAGCTCAGGGAGGACTGAAGCTTTCTTT; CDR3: CASSSGRTEAFF
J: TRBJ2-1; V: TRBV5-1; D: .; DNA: TGCGCCAGCAGCTTGGCGGAGAGCTCCTACAATGAGCAGTTCTTC; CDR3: CASSLAESSYNEQFF
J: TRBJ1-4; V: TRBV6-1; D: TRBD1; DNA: TGTGCCAGCAGGGGACAGACTACTAATGAAAAACTGTTTTTT; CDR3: CASRGQTTNEKLFF
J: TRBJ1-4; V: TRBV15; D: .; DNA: TGTGCCACCAGCAGAGTAGGGTTGGCTAATGAAAAACTGTTTTTT; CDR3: CATSRVGLANEKLFF
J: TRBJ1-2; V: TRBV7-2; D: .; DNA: TGTGCCAGCAGCTTAGGGCCTCGTAAGGGCTACACCTTC; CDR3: CASSLGPRKGYTF
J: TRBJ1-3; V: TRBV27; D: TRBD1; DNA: TGTGCCAGCAGACAGACAGGGAGAAACACCATATATTTT; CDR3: CASRQTGRNTIYF
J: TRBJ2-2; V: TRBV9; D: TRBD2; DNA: TGTGCCAGTAAACTCAGCGGGAGCGCCGGGGAGCTGTTTTTT; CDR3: CASKLSGSAGELFF
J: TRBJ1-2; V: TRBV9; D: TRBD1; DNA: TGTGCCAGCAGCTATGCGTGGACAGGGTGGGAAGATGGCTACACCTTC; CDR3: CASSYAWTGWEDGYTF
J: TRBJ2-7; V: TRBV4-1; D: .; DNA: TGCGCCAGCAGCCACCTTTTTGACGAGCAGTACTTC; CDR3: CASSHLFDEQYF